A selection of T cell receptor beta chains follows, all from one sample in a study of blood T cell repertoires in COVID-19. This table comes from immunoSEQ multiplex PCR, and its TCRdb copy is limited to in-frame clones, with some not included. This sample has 150,000 to 200,000 clones, with roughly 82% found just once. The sequenced material came from peripheral blood. These receptors were collected from a woman aged 40 to 50 with COVID-19, enrolled during active disease. Both conserved end residues are trimmed from each CDR3. Fields, in order: clone size, J gene, V gene, CDR3 length, CDR3 protein. Expanded clones get a size class; other rows say once, few or many, or leave the size out.

abundance: .; j_gene: TRBJ1-6; v_gene: TRBV11-2; len: 16; CDR3aa: ASSLVPTAPGGNSPLH
abundance: .; j_gene: TRBJ1-4; v_gene: TRBV10-1; len: 9; CDR3aa: AAVGDEKLF
abundance: .; j_gene: TRBJ1-2; v_gene: TRBV30; len: 13; CDR3aa: AWSVGEWGLRGYT
abundance: few; j_gene: TRBJ2-3; v_gene: TRBV28; len: 12; CDR3aa: ASTLTGGADTQY
abundance: .; j_gene: TRBJ2-1; v_gene: TRBV6-5; len: 13; CDR3aa: ASRRAQGAAGEQF
abundance: .; j_gene: TRBJ2-7; v_gene: TRBV7-9; len: 10; CDR3aa: ASGAGAYEQY
abundance: .; j_gene: TRBJ1-2; v_gene: TRBV5-1; len: 12; CDR3aa: ASSHLGGNYGYT
abundance: .; j_gene: TRBJ2-2; v_gene: TRBV30; len: 9; CDR3aa: AWSSNGELF
abundance: few; j_gene: TRBJ2-1; v_gene: TRBV24-1; len: 11; CDR3aa: ATSGRGGNEQF
abundance: .; j_gene: TRBJ2-2; v_gene: TRBV4-2; len: 12; CDR3aa: ASSQLARTGELF
abundance: .; j_gene: TRBJ1-2; v_gene: TRBV7-9; len: 12; CDR3aa: ASSLGSVTYGYT
abundance: .; j_gene: TRBJ2-1; v_gene: TRBV7-9; len: 13; CDR3aa: ASSFTGTGLPGQF
abundance: .; j_gene: TRBJ2-1; v_gene: TRBV20-1; len: 13; CDR3aa: SASLRTRIYNEQF
abundance: .; j_gene: TRBJ2-1; v_gene: TRBV11-3; len: 14; CDR3aa: ASSLVSLAGSHEQF
abundance: .; j_gene: TRBJ1-5; v_gene: TRBV6-5; len: 12; CDR3aa: ASSLLGGDQPQH
abundance: few; j_gene: TRBJ1-1; v_gene: TRBV6-5; len: 11; CDR3aa: ATHRESDTEAF
abundance: .; j_gene: TRBJ2-3; v_gene: TRBV30; len: 11; CDR3aa: ACWLGGADTQY
abundance: .; j_gene: TRBJ2-1; v_gene: TRBV28; len: 13; CDR3aa: ASSQAGARVNEQF